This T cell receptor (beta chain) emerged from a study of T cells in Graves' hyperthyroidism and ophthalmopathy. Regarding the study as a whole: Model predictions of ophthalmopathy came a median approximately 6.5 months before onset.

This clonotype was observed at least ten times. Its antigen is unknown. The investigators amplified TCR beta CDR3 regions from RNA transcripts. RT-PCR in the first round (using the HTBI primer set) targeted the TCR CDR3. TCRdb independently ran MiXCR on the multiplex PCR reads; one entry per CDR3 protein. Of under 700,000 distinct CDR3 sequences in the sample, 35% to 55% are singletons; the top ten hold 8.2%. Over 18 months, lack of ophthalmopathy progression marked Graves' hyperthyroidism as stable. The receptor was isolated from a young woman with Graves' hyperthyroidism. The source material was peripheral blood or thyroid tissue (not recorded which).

As DNA, the CDR3 is TGTGCCACCAGTGATTCCCAGGAAGAAACTGAAGCTTTCTTT. Its translation: CATSDSQEETEAFF. The chain uses TRBV24-1 and TRBJ1-1; D unresolved. V lost 2 bases, J lost 5 bases, and 11 bases lay in between. The CDR3 loop spans 14 amino acids. Germline CDR1 is KGHDR and CDR2 is SFDVKD.